This T cell receptor beta chain is drawn from a study of T-cell memory formation after mild COVID-19. This clonotype was counted only a few times. What it binds is unknown. Broader study findings: Nothing confirmed that second-wave clones peaking on day 37 were specific for SARS-CoV-2.

TCRdb analysed the 5' RACE reads with MiXCR anew, one entry per CDR3 protein. The sample records about 130,000 distinct CDR3 sequences, 16% being singletons. V lost 1 base, J lost 5 bases, and 16 bases lay in between. The CDR3 has 15 residues. Germline V lookup: CDR1 SGHKS, CDR2 YYEKEE (reference sequence). Sequencing input: PBMCs or a T cell subset sorted from them (not recorded which). This chain connects TRBV5-5 to TRBJ2-7; TRBD2 might be the D (5 bases). The receptor comes from an adult woman who had mild COVID-19 (a few samples of this study predate the infection). Cell type and time point are not known. The CDR3 nucleotides are TGTGCCAGCAGCTTGTCCCCCACTAGTTCCGACGAGCAGTACTTC. Translated, it gives CASSLSPTSSDEQYF. Complete variable domain (other parts from reference TRBV5-5 and TRBJ2-7): DAGVTQSPTHLIKTRGQQVTLRCSPISGHKSVSWYQQVLGQGPQFIFQYYEKEERGRGNFPDRFSARQFPNYSSELNVNALLLGDSALYLCASSLSPTSSDEQYFGPGTRLTVT.